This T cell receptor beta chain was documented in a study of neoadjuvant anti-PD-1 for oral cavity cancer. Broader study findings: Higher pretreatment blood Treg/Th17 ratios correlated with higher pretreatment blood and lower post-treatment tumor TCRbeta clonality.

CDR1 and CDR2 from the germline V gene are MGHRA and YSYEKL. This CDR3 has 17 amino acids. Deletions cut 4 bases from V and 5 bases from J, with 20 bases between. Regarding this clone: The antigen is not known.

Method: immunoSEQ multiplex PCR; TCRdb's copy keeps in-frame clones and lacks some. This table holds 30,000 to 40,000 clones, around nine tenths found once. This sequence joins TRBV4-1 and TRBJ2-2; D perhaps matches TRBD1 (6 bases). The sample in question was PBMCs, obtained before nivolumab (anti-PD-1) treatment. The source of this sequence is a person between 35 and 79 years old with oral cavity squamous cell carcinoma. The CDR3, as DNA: TGCGCCAGCAGCCCCCCTGGGGGCCCGAGGAGGACCGGGGAGCTGTTTTTT. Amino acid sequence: CASSPPGGPRRTGELFF.